The present TCR beta chain was sequenced within a study of shared clonotypes between healthy human individuals. Study conclusions and caveats: When compared with the clonotypes that were shared by all four sorted-subset donors, the non-shared clonotypes turned out to have lower generation probabilities.

Germline CDR1 SGHVS, CDR2 FQNEAQ. Trimming took 5 bases from V and 2 from J; bases not matched to a gene: 1. The length of the CDR3 is 13 residues. Concerning this clone itself: Its specificity is not known.

Measured with immunoSEQ multiplex PCR; TCRdb has only the in-frame clones, and not every one. The sample consists of about 92,000 clones, around 68% of them appearing once. The receptor was isolated from a man aged 25 to 45 in good health. This chain connects TRBV7-8 to TRBJ2-7; TRBD2 aligns across 9 bases. Sequenced sample: memory CD8+ T cells sorted from blood. The subset is: CD45RO+ cells pooled with CCR7-negative TemRA cells. The CDR3 DNA follows: TGTGCCAGCAGCCGACTAGCGGCCTACGAGCAGTACTTC. Translated, it gives CASSRLAAYEQYF.